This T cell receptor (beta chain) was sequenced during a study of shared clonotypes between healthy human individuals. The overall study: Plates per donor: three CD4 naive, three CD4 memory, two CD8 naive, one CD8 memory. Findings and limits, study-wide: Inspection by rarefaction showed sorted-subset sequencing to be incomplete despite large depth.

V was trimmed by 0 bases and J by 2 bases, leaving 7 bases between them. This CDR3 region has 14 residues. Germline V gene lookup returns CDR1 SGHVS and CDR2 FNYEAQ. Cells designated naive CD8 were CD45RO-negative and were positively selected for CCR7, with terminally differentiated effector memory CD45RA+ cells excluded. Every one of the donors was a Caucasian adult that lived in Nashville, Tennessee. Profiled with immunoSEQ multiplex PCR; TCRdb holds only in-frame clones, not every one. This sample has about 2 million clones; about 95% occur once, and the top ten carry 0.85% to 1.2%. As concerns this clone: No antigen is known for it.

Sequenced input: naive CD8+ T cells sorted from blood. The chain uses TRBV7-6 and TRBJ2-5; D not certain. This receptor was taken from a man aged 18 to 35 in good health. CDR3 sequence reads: CASSLALSQETQYF. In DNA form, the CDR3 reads TGTGCCAGCAGCTTAGCGCTATCGCAAGAGACCCAGTACTTC.